Shown below are 9 T cell receptor beta chains from a single sample sequenced in a study of blood T cell repertoires in COVID-19. TCRdb keeps only in-frame clones here, not all; method: immunoSEQ multiplex PCR. The sample shows a few hundred thousand clones, around 84% of them seen only once. The sample comprised peripheral blood. These receptors were taken from a man over 45 with acute or convalescent COVID-19.

As for this clone: This CDR3 is also generated by other DNA sequences in the sample. The V call is TRBV18, the J call TRBJ1-1; TRBD1 matches at 7 bases. CDR1 is KGHSH and CDR2 is LQKENI in the germline V gene. With V trimmed by 0 bases and J by 1 base, 2 bases remained unmatched. This CDR3 contains 15 residues. CDR3 in amino acids: CASSPPTGTNTEAFF. The CDR3 coding sequence is TGTGCCAGCTCACCACCGACAGGGACGAACACTGAAGCTTTCTTT.

This clone turned up a few times. J is TRBJ1-3 and V is TRBV15; TRBD1 is a possible D gene (5 bases). V was trimmed by 0 bases and J by 0 bases, leaving 6 bases between them. The CDR3 has 15 residues. Germline CDR1 reads LNHNV; CDR2 reads YYDKDF (reference sequence). CDR3 in DNA: TGTGCCACCAGCAGAGAGACAGTCTCTGGAAACACCATATATTTT. This sequence encodes CATSRETVSGNTIYF.

This clone was found a few times. The genes are TRBV11-2 and TRBJ1-1, with D possibly being TRBD1 (5 bases). Trimming removed 4 bases at V and 9 bases at J, with 15 bases between. From germline, CDR1 is SGHAT and CDR2 FQNNGV. The CDR3 is made up of 13 amino acids. The CDR3 DNA reads TGTGCCAGCAGCTCGCCTTGGACATCTAAAGCTTTCTTT. Translating gives CASSSPWTSKAFF.

The sample holds a few counts of this clone. This rearrangement joins TRBV12-3 or TRBV12-4 to TRBJ1-1, with D possibly matching TRBD1 (5 bases). V gave up 3 bases and J gave up 5 bases, with 10 bases separating them. The CDR3 runs 13 residues. The CDR3 region is CASSLEGWTEAFF. CDR3 in DNA: TGTGCCAGCAGTTTGGAGGGGTGGACTGAAGCTTTCTTT.

The chain links TRBV6-5 to TRBJ1-2; 7 bases fit TRBD1. The CDR3 is made up of 14 amino acids. Germline V gives CDR1 MNHEY, CDR2 SVGAGI. After removal of 7 bases from V and 8 bases from J, the junction contained 13 bases not matched to a gene. The CDR3 protein is CASTLTRTGGGYTF. The CDR3 region has the DNA TGTGCCAGCACCCTAACCCGGACAGGCGGGGGCTACACCTTC.

The chain employs TRBV6-5 and TRBJ1-2; D is ambiguous. V lost 3 bases, J lost 2 bases, and 13 bases lay in between. Germline V gene data show CDR1 as MNHEY and CDR2 as SVGAGI. This CDR3 has 15 amino acids. This CDR3 is CASSYATFGNYGYTF. In DNA, the CDR3 is TGTGCCAGCAGTTATGCGACGTTCGGGAACTATGGCTACACCTTC.

V usage is TRBV19 and J usage is TRBJ1-1; D perhaps matches TRBD1 (6 bases). The CDR3 sequence is 16 residues long. Trimming stripped 5 bases from V and 0 bases from J, with 16 bases between. Germline V CDR1 and CDR2: LNHDA, SQIVND (reference sequence). This CDR3 reads CASSRIWQGLNTEAFF. DNA for the CDR3: TGTGCCAGTAGTCGGATATGGCAGGGGCTGAACACTGAAGCTTTCTTT.

The chain links TRBV2 to TRBJ1-1; possibly TRBD1 for D (6 bases). Germline-derived CDR1 and CDR2 are SNHLY and FYNNEI. This CDR3 spans 11 amino acids. V lost 6 bases and J lost 8, with 10 bases in between. The CDR3 bases are TGTGCCAGCAGGGACAGTAAAGAAGCTTTCTTT. It translates to CASRDSKEAFF.

The V gene is TRBV20-1, the J gene TRBJ1-2; TRBD1 matches at 7 bases. Trimming at V came to 3 bases and at J to 4 bases, leaving 5 bases not matched to a gene. The CDR3 runs 13 residues. The germline gives CDR1 DFQATT, CDR2 SNEGSKA (reference sequence). The CDR3 loop reads CSASMQGGYGYTF. In nucleotides, the CDR3 is TGCAGTGCTAGTATGCAGGGGGGCTATGGCTACACCTTC.